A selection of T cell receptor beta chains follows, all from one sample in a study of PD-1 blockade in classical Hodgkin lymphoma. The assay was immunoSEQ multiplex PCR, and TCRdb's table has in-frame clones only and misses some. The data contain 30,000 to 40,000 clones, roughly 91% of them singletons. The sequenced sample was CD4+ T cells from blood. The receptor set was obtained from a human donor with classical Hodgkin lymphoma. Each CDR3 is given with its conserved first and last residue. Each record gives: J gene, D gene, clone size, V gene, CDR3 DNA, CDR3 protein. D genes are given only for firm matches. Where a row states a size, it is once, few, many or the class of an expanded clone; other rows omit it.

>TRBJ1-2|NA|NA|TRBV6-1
TGTGCCAGCAGTGAAAGGGGGAGGGATGGCTACACCTTC
CASSERGRDGYTF
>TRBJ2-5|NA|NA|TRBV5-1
TGCGCCAGCAGCCGGGGCTGGGGTGAGACCCAGTACTTC
CASSRGWGETQYF
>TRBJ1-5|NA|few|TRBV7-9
TGTGCCAGCAGCCCAGCAGATAGCAATCAGCCCCAGCATTTT
CASSPADSNQPQHF
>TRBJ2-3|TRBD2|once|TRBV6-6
TGTGCCAGCAGAGGAGGTAGCGGGAGCACAGATACGCAGTATTTT
CASRGGSGSTDTQYF
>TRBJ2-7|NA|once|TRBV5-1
TGCGCCAGCAGCTTTTTAGTAGGTCCCTACGAGCAGTACTTC
CASSFLVGPYEQYF
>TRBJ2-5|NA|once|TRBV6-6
TGTGCCAGCAGTGGCCCCGGGTCCCTCCCAGAGACCCAGTACTTC
CASSGPGSLPETQYF
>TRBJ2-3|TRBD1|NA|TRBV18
TGTGCCAGCTCACTAGCTGGGACAGGGATTTCAGATACGCAGTATTTT
CASSLAGTGISDTQYF
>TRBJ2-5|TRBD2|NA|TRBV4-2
TGTGCCAGCAGCCAAGGAGGGACTAGCGGGGGGGCCTACGAGACCCAGTACTTC
CASSQGGTSGGAYETQYF
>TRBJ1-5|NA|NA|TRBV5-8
TGTGCCAGCAGTTTTGGTGACAGCCATCAGCCCCAGCATTTT
CASSFGDSHQPQHF
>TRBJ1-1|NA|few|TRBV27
TGTGCCAGCAGTTTAGGGGGGCAGAGCACTGAAGCTTTCTTT
CASSLGGQSTEAFF
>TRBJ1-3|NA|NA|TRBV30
TGTGCCTGGAGCGGCGACAGGCCCTTCTCTGGAAACACCATATATTTT
CAWSGDRPFSGNTIYF
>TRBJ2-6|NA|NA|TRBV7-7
TGTGCCAGCAGCCCGCGCGCACAAAGTCGGGCCAACGTCCTGACTTTC
CASSPRAQSRANVLTF
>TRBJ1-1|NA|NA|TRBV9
TGTGCCAGCAGCGTAGATCCGGGGCCCCCCACTGAAGCTTTCTTT
CASSVDPGPPTEAFF
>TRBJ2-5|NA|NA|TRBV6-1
TGTGCCAGCAGTGGGCCCCCGATGAGAGAGACCCAGTACTTC
CASSGPPMRETQYF
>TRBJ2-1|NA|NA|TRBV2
TGTGCCAGCAGTCTTAGGAGCTCCTACAATGAGCAGTTCTTC
CASSLRSSYNEQFF
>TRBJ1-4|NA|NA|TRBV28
TGTGCCAGCAGTGGGCAGATTAATGAAAAACTGTTTTTT
CASSGQINEKLFF
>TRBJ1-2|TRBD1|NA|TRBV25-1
TGTGCCAGCAGTGAGGGACAGGTGGAGCGACGCTACACCTTC
CASSEGQVERRYTF
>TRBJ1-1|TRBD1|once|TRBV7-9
TGTGCCAGCACGTGGGGGACAGGGGGGAACACTGAAGCTTTCTTT
CASTWGTGGNTEAFF
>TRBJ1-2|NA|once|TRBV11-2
TGTGCCAGCAGCACCCGGGGGGGGACCTATGGCTACACCTTC
CASSTRGGTYGYTF
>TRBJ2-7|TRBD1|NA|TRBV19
TGTGCCAGTAGTAAAACCCCGGCCGGGACAGTGACCTACGAGCAGTACTTC
CASSKTPAGTVTYEQYF
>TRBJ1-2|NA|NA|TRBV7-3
TGTGCCAGCAGTCGTGGGGCTTCCTATGGCTACACCTTC
CASSRGASYGYTF
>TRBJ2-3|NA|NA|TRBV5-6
TGTGCCAGCAGGTTTCAGGGAGCGTTGGCAGATACGCAGTATTTT
CASRFQGALADTQYF
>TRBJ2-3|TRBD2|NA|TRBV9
TGTGCCAGCAGCGTAGGCGGGGGGGGAGATACGCAGTATTTT
CASSVGGGGDTQYF
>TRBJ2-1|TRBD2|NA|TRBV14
TGTGCCAGCAGCCAAGATCTAGCGGGGATTAAGCCTAGCTCCTACAATGAGCAGTTCTTC
CASSQDLAGIKPSSYNEQFF
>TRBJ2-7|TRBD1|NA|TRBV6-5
TGTGCCAGCAGCAACAGGGGGGTGCAGTACTTC
CASSNRGVQYF
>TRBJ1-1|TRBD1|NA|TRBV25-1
TGTGCCAGCAGTGTACAGGGGGGATTCAGGGCTTTCTTT
CASSVQGGFRAFF
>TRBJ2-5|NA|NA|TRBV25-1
TGTGCCAGCAGCCGGGGAACTCAAGAGACCCAGTACTTC
CASSRGTQETQYF
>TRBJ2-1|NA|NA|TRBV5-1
TGCGCCAGCAGCTTGACCCGGTGGAGGAGCAAAGACTACAATGAGCAGTTCTTC
CASSLTRWRSKDYNEQFF
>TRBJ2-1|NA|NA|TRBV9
TGTGCCAGCAGCCCTACTACTAGCTACAATGAGCAGTTCTTC
CASSPTTSYNEQFF
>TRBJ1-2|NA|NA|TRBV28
TGTGCCAGCAGTCTGCGTGGGAACTATGGCTACACCTTC
CASSLRGNYGYTF
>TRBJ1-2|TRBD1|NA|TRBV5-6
TGTGCCAGCCAAAGGGACAGCACCTATGGCTACACCTTC
CASQRDSTYGYTF
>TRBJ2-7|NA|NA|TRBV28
TGTGCCAGCAGTTCCCCAGCGGCGACCTACGAGCAGTACTTC
CASSSPAATYEQYF
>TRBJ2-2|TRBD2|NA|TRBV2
TGTGCCAGCAGTCTTCTAGCGGGGGGGACCGGGGAGCTGTTTTTT
CASSLLAGGTGELFF
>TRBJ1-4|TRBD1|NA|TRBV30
TGTGCCTGGAGTAAGAAGGGGACAGGGACTGAAAAACTGTTTTTT
CAWSKKGTGTEKLFF
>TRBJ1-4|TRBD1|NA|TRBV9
TGTGCCAGCAGCGTAGGGTGGACAGGGTACGGGGGTGCAACTAATGAAAAACTGTTTTTT
CASSVGWTGYGGATNEKLFF
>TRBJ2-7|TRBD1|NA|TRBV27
TGTGCCAGCAGTTCTGGGACAGGGGGAGTGCAGTACTTC
CASSSGTGGVQYF
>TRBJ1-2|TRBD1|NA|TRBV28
TGTGCCAGCAGACCATACGGACAGGAGGGAAACTATGGCTACACCTTC
CASRPYGQEGNYGYTF
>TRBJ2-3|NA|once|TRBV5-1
TGCGCCAGCTCAATCGGACAGCCCGGTACGCAGTATTTT
CASSIGQPGTQYF
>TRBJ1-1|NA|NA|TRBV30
TGTGCCTGGAGTGATAAACGAGGTCTTTTGAACACTGAAGCTTTCTTT
CAWSDKRGLLNTEAFF
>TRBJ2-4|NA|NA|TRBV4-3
TGCGCCAGCAGCCAAGATCCGGGACACGGTAACATTCAGTACTTC
CASSQDPGHGNIQYF
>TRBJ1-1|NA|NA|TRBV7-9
TGTGCCAGCGCCGCAAACACTGAAGCTTTCTTT
CASAANTEAFF
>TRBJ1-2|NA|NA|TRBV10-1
TGCGCCAGCAGTGACTCTAACTATGGCTACACCTTC
CASSDSNYGYTF
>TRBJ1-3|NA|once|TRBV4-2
TGTGCCAGCAGCCAAGGAGGGAACTCTGGAAACACCATATATTTT
CASSQGGNSGNTIYF
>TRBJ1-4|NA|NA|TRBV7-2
TGTGCCAGCAGGCGAGGGGGAAATGAAAAACTGTTTTTT
CASRRGGNEKLFF
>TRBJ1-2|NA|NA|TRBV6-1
TGTGCCAGCAGTGTGGGACCAGATAACTATGGCTACACCTTC
CASSVGPDNYGYTF
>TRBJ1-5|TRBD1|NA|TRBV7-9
TGTGCCAGCAGCCACGACAGGGGGCTTAATCAGCCCCAGCATTTT
CASSHDRGLNQPQHF
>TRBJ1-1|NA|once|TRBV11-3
TGTGCCAGCAGCTTAGTACGGGACACTGAAGCTTTCTTT
CASSLVRDTEAFF
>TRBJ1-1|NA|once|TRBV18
TGTGCCAGCTCGCAGGTGAACACTGAAGCTTTCTTT
CASSQVNTEAFF
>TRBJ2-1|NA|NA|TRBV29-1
TGCAGCCTAGAGGTTGTGGGCAGAAAGTTCTTC
CSLEVVGRKFF
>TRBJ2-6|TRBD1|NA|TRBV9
TGTGCCAGCAGCGCGGGGACAGCCTACTCTGGGGCCAACGTCCTGACTTTC
CASSAGTAYSGANVLTF